This entry features one T cell receptor beta chain sequence. Only one count was recorded for this clone. Its antigen specificity is not known. Nothing much larger sits one base from this clone, and base qualities are not available. The record originates from a study of T cell changes during pregnancy in multiple sclerosis (dated by TCRdb to about 2019). Regarding the research as a whole: The study examined how the T cell repertoire changed over the course of pregnancy in women with multiple sclerosis.

Library preparation used the immunoSEQ multiplex PCR assay. TCRdb carries this immuneACCESS record with in-frame sequences only. Its versions omit some clonotypes, under half of them owing to an unresolved V gene in the studies checked, with the rest unexplained. This sample comprises 20,000 or so clones, about 92% of them detected only once. The ten largest clones take up just under 9.5% of the sample. V trim: 0 bases; J trim: 3 bases; unmatched bases: 2. The germline V gene specifies SGDLS as CDR1 and YYNGEE as CDR2. The CDR3 numbers 15 residues from cysteine through phenylalanine. Only CDR3 DNA is held: 45 bases, read in frame from base 1.

The clonotype comes from a female donor in good health, enrolled as a control in a pregnancy study. The source was CD8+ T cells from peripheral blood mononuclear cells, collected in the third trimester of pregnancy. Here the chain combines TRBV9 and TRBJ2-7, and TRBD1 aligns with 11 junction nucleotides. The CDR3 is CASSVGTGGGYEQYF. The base sequence is TGTGCCAGCAGCGTAGGGACAGGGGGCGGCTACGAGCAGTACTTC.